Below are 23 T cell receptor beta chains sequenced from a single sample in a study of cytomegalovirus exposure and HLA in healthy donors. This PCR relied on a set of 60 Vbeta primers and 13 Jbeta primers. TCRdb's copy holds only in-frame clones and misses some; the assay was immunoSEQ multiplex PCR. The table shows approximately 160,000 clones, with around 75% occurring only once. Input material: PBMCs. The source is a human donor in good health.

V usage is TRBV9 and J usage is TRBJ2-1; 11 bases match TRBD2. CDR1 is SGDLS and CDR2 is YYNGEE in the germline V gene. J was trimmed by 10 bases and V by 3 bases; bases with no gene match: 9. There are 15 residues in the CDR3. CDR3 residues: CASSAVLAGGGEQFF. In nucleotides, the CDR3 is TGTGCCAGCAGCGCAGTTCTAGCGGGGGGAGGGGAGCAGTTCTTC.

The chain links TRBV4-1 to TRBJ1-1; D might be TRBD1 (5 bases). CDR1 is MGHRA and CDR2 is YSYEKL in the germline V gene. Trimming removed 4 bases at V and 3 bases at J, with 12 bases between. CDR3 size: 14 residues. For the CDR3, the DNA is TGCGCCAGCAGCCCTGGGGCTCAGGACACTGAAGCTTTCTTT. Translating gives CASSPGAQDTEAFF.

The gene calls are TRBV7-2 and TRBJ1-2; tentatively, D is TRBD1 (5 bases). Germline V lookup: CDR1 SGHTA, CDR2 FQGNSA. The CDR3 loop spans 11 amino acids. Trimming left V 5 bases short and J 7 bases short, with 8 bases between. The CDR3 region is CASSAQAGYTF. In DNA, the CDR3 is TGTGCCAGCAGCGCACAGGCTGGCTACACCTTC.

This clone has just a few counts. This chain joins TRBV7-2 and TRBJ2-3; 8 bases agree with TRBD2. Germline V gives CDR1 SGHTA, CDR2 FQGNSA. The CDR3 extends over 15 amino acids. J was trimmed by 8 bases and V by 5 bases; bases with no gene match: 12. CDR3 sequence reads: CASSPGGGGLGTQYF. In DNA, the CDR3 is TGTGCCAGCAGCCCGGGCGGCGGGGGGTTGGGTACGCAGTATTTT.

J is TRBJ1-2 and V is TRBV5-6; 9 bases agree with TRBD1. This CDR3 has 16 residues. V lost 4 bases to trimming and J lost 0 bases; unmatched junction nucleotides: 7. Germline values: CDR1 SGHDT, CDR2 YYEEEE. CDR3 amino acids: CASSTGTGKPNYGYTF. The DNA for the CDR3 is TGTGCCAGCAGCACCGGGACAGGGAAACCTAACTATGGCTACACCTTC.

The CDR3 DNA sequence: TGTGCCAGCAGCGTAGGGAGTCTGCCTGAAAAACTGTTTTTT. Its protein is CASSVGSLPEKLFF. The rearrangement uses TRBV9 and TRBJ1-4; D uncertain. The CDR3 length is 14 residues. Between the trimmed V and J ends, which lost 0 bases and 7 bases, there was a span of 10 bases. Germline values: CDR1 SGDLS, CDR2 YYNGEE.

The chain is built from TRBV19 and TRBJ2-3, with 11 positions matching TRBD2. With V trimmed by 7 bases and J by 1 base, 1 base remained unmatched. The CDR3 spans 14 residues. Germline lookup yields CDR1 LNHDA and CDR2 SQIVND (reference sequence). CDR3 in DNA: TGTGCCAGTATGACTAGCGGGGGCACAGATACGCAGTATTTT. Protein sequence: CASMTSGGTDTQYF.

The chain recombines TRBV5-1 with TRBJ1-4, with a weak D call TRBD1 (5 bases). Trimming pared 0 bases from V and 7 bases from J, leaving 16 bases between. CDR1 and CDR2 from the germline V gene are SGHRS and YFSETQ. The CDR3 spans 16 residues. In DNA, the CDR3 is TGCGCCAGCAGCTTGGATTTTCCAGGGATGGGTGAAAAACTGTTTTTT. Amino acids: CASSLDFPGMGEKLFF.

This clone is a singleton in its sample. The gene calls are TRBV11-2 and TRBJ2-7; 8 bases are a match to TRBD1. This CDR3 comprises 15 residues. V gave up 6 bases and J gave up 2 bases; unmatched junction bases: 9. Looked up from germline, CDR1 is SGHAT and CDR2 is FQNNGV. CDR3: CASRAPGTGTYEQYF. CDR3 DNA sequence: TGTGCCAGCAGGGCCCCAGGGACAGGAACCTACGAGCAGTACTTC.

V is TRBV6-5 and J is TRBJ1-2; tentatively, D is TRBD1 (5 bases). V lost 2 bases to trimming and J lost 6 bases, with 10 bases between them. This CDR3 comprises 13 residues. Looked up from germline, CDR1 is MNHEY and CDR2 is SVGAGI. The CDR3 nucleotides read TGTGCCAGCAGTTACGGCAGGGCAAATGGCTACACCTTC. Translated, it gives CASSYGRANGYTF.

The gene calls are TRBV6-5 and TRBJ1-2, with D possibly matching TRBD1 (5 bases). V was clipped by 2 bases and J by 3 bases, with 10 bases between them. The V gene's germline CDR1 is MNHEY and CDR2 SVGAGI. The CDR3 length is 14 residues. CDR3 in amino acids: CASSYKARDYGYTF. The CDR3 region has the DNA TGTGCCAGCAGTTACAAGGCCAGGGACTATGGCTACACCTTC.

This clone was recorded a few times. J is TRBJ2-1 and V is TRBV4-2; D is perhaps TRBD2 (5 bases). The CDR3 covers 17 residues. The germline gives CDR1 LGHNA, CDR2 YNFKEQ. The V and J ends lost 0 bases and 0 bases respectively, with 12 bases between them. The CDR3 nucleotides are TGTGCCAGCAGCCAAGAACCCAGCGGCAGCTCCTACAATGAGCAGTTCTTC. Translating it yields CASSQEPSGSSYNEQFF.

In this sample, this clone turned up a few times. V gene TRBV12-5 combines with J gene TRBJ1-1; TRBD1 aligns across 7 bases. The CDR3 spans 13 residues. The germline V gene has CDR1 LGHNT and CDR2 FRNRAP. Losses at the gene ends were 4 bases for V and 4 bases for J; bases not matched to a gene: 3. In DNA, the CDR3 is TGTGCTAGTGGTTGGACAGGTTCCACTGAAGCTTTCTTT. It yields the protein CASGWTGSTEAFF.

The chain combines TRBV19 with TRBJ1-5; D perhaps matches TRBD1 (6 bases). V was pared by 6 bases and J by 6 bases, with 15 bases between. This CDR3 is built from 14 residues. Germline V gives CDR1 LNHDA, CDR2 SQIVND (reference sequence). CDR3 sequence (DNA): TGTGCCAGTAGCCCCGAGGGGGTCAGTCAGCCCCAGCATTTT. This codes for CASSPEGVSQPQHF.

The DNA of the CDR3 is TGTGCCAGCAGCTTTGAGTGGCGGGGGCCGTACGAGCAGTACTTC. It is translated as CASSFEWRGPYEQYF. The V and J genes are TRBV7-2 and TRBJ2-7; D might be TRBD2 (7 bases). With 3 bases removed from V and 4 bases from J, the gap between germline ends came to 16 bases. CDR1 SGHTA and CDR2 FQGNSA come from the germline V gene. The CDR3 extends over 15 amino acids.

Of note for this clone: The junction shows a germline mismatch at one end, possibly a read error. The rearrangement links TRBV30 to TRBJ2-7; 8 nucleotides agree with TRBD1. The CDR3 extends over 19 amino acids. CDR1 GTSNPN and CDR2 SVGIG come from the germline V gene (reference sequence). The CDR3 loop is CTWSPCLAGGEFVPYEQYF. CDR3 bases: TGTACCTGGAGTCCCTGTTTGGCAGGGGGCGAATTCGTTCCCTACGAGCAGTACTTC.

The CDR3 DNA is TGCGCCAGCAGCTTGGCGGTAGCAAATGAGCAGTACTTC. Translating it yields CASSLAVANEQYF. The rearrangement links TRBV5-1 to TRBJ2-7; D gene ambiguous. CDR3 length: 13 amino acids. V was pared by 0 bases and J by 7 bases, with 11 bases between. CDR1 and CDR2 from the germline V gene are SGHRS and YFSETQ.

The rearrangement joins TRBV5-6 to TRBJ1-5; 7 nucleotides align to TRBD1. The germline V gene has CDR1 SGHDT and CDR2 YYEEEE. Trimming cost V 4 bases and J 6 bases; bases outside gene matches: 10. There are 15 residues in the CDR3. This chain's CDR3 is CASSGTGDLPQPQHF. The CDR3 coding sequence is TGTGCCAGCAGCGGAACAGGGGACCTCCCTCAGCCCCAGCATTTT.

The chain employs TRBV6-6 and TRBJ2-5, with D unresolved. Per the germline V gene, CDR1 is MNHNY and CDR2 is SVGAGI (reference sequence). V was cut by 5 bases and J by 5 bases, with 9 bases left in between. CDR3 size: 12 residues. The CDR3 region is CASSAKPETQYF. DNA for the CDR3: TGTGCCAGCAGTGCTAAACCGGAGACCCAGTACTTC.

The chain links TRBV27 to TRBJ1-6, with TRBD1 matching over 8 bases. With V trimmed by 3 bases and J by 7 bases, 5 bases remained unmatched. CDR1 MNHEY and CDR2 SMNVEV come from the germline V gene (reference sequence). The CDR3 extends over 15 amino acids. The CDR3 region is CASSLDRVQNSPLHF. Here the CDR3 DNA reads TGTGCCAGCAGTTTGGACAGGGTGCAGAATTCACCCCTCCACTTT.

The chain joins TRBV15 to TRBJ1-6; maybe TRBD1 (5 bases). Trimming stripped 1 base from V and 0 bases from J, with 13 bases between. This CDR3 is 18 amino acids long. CDR1 and CDR2 (germline): LNHNV, YYDKDF (reference sequence). The CDR3 here is CATSRARGGGSYNSPLHF. The CDR3, as DNA: TGTGCCACCAGCAGAGCTCGTGGGGGGGGCTCCTATAATTCACCCCTCCACTTT.

This chain uses TRBV5-4 with TRBJ1-3; D gene unclear. Germline lookup yields CDR1 SGHNT and CDR2 YYREEE (reference sequence). Trimming took off 0 bases at V and 0 bases at J, with 7 bases between the two ends. The CDR3 loop spans 15 amino acids. CDR3 protein: CASSLGPSSGNTIYF. As DNA, the CDR3 is TGTGCCAGCAGCTTGGGTCCGTCCTCTGGAAACACCATATATTTT.

The chain is built from TRBV10-3 and TRBJ1-5; 10 bases map to TRBD1. The V gene's germline CDR1 is ENHRY and CDR2 SYGVKD. The CDR3 runs 17 residues. With V trimmed by 6 bases and J by 2 bases, 10 bases remained unmatched. CDR3 loop: CAISPSGQGKGNQPQHF. Written as DNA, the CDR3 is TGTGCCATCAGCCCTTCGGGACAGGGGAAGGGCAATCAGCCCCAGCATTTT.